The 28 T cell receptor beta chains in this list originate from one sample, sequenced in a study of T cell repertoires in cytomegalovirus infection. TCRdb re-called the reads through MiXCR, storing one row per CDR3 protein. This sample has 500,000 to 600,000 distinct CDR3 sequences, with approximately 16% found just once. Material: CD8+ T cells from PBMCs. Receptor source: a human donor in good health (CMV status not recorded). Some clones in this sample may be carry-over from other donors' samples.

The gene calls are TRBV6-5 and TRBJ1-1; possibly TRBD1 for D (5 bases). This CDR3 contains 14 residues. Germline V CDR1 and CDR2: MNHEY, SVGAGI. V was shortened by 3 bases and J by 5 bases, with 13 bases between the two germline ends. This CDR3 reads CASSYGATPTEAFF. The CDR3 DNA sequence: TGTGCCAGCAGTTATGGGGCCACCCCAACTGAAGCTTTCTTT.

This clonotype was seen more than once but under ten times. The V gene is TRBV10-3, the J gene TRBJ2-7; D gene unclear. The CDR3 has 13 residues. Per germline, CDR1 ENHRY and CDR2 SYGVKD. Trimming stripped 3 bases from V and 4 bases from J, with 10 bases between. CDR3 coding DNA: TGTGCCATCAGTGACCTCGAGACTTACGAGCAGTACTTC. Protein product: CAISDLETYEQYF.

A note on this clonotype: A much larger clone differs from this one at a single base, so this may be a read error. Lacking the conserved final phenylalanine or tryptophan, this CDR3 likely reflects a read error. The chain joins TRBV7-4 to TRBJ1-2; TRBD1 matches 9 bases. The V gene's germline CDR1 is SGHVT and CDR2 SQSDAQ. This CDR3 has 17 residues. The junction had 16 bases not matched to a gene; V was cut back by 4 bases and J by 7 bases. The CDR3 DNA reads as TGTGCCAGCAGCTCGTCCCGGGACAGGGTCGGTGGGGTTGGCTACACCATC. This gives the protein CASSSSRDRVGGVGYTI.

This clonotype was detected only a few times. Here the CDR3 DNA reads TGTGCCAGCAGCACCCGGGACCCTAACACCGGGGAGCTGTTTTTT. Residues: CASSTRDPNTGELFF. The V gene is TRBV11-3, the J gene TRBJ2-2; D is possibly TRBD1 or TRBD2 (5 bases each). Deletions cut 5 bases from V and 2 bases from J, with 12 bases between. CDR1 is SGHNT, CDR2 YENEEA, per germline. The CDR3 length is 15 residues.

Only a few counts were recorded for this clonotype. V and J are TRBV19 and TRBJ2-7, with D unclear. Trimming took 6 bases from V and 6 from J, leaving 24 bases between them. Germline V lookup: CDR1 LNHDA, CDR2 SQIVND (reference sequence). The CDR3 runs to 16 residues. CDR3 residues: CASSKKYIGSGGEQYF. The CDR3 coding sequence is TGTGCCAGTAGCAAAAAATATATAGGGTCTGGCGGCGAGCAGTACTTC.

This clonotype was detected many times. The chain combines TRBV5-6 with TRBJ2-2, with TRBD2 identical over 10 bases. Germline V gives CDR1 SGHDT, CDR2 YYEEEE. The ends lost 1 base at V and 5 bases at J; junction bases unmatched: 5. The CDR3 is 16 amino acids. The CDR3 sequence is CASSLPGLAFTGELFF. CDR3 DNA sequence: TGTGCCAGCAGCTTGCCGGGACTAGCGTTTACCGGGGAGCTGTTTTTT.

This clonotype appeared many times. The chain employs TRBV12-5 and TRBJ1-2, with D possibly matching TRBD1 (5 bases). V lost 4 bases to trimming and J lost 8 bases, with 8 bases between them. This CDR3 has 11 residues. Per germline, CDR1 LGHNT and CDR2 FRNRAP. This CDR3 reads CASGYGDGYTF. CDR3 bases: TGTGCTAGTGGTTATGGGGACGGCTACACCTTC.

The rearrangement uses TRBV19 and TRBJ1-3; D is unresolved. The ends were cut back, 3 bases at V and 2 bases at J, with 14 bases in the middle. The germline CDR1 and CDR2 sequences are LNHDA and SQIVND (reference sequence). The CDR3 totals 16 residues. CDR3 sequence: CASSMEAGNPGNTIYF. The CDR3 DNA reads TGTGCCAGTAGTATGGAAGCTGGGAATCCTGGAAACACCATATATTTT.

Regarding this clonotype: One base away lies a much larger clone, so this may be a sequencing read error. The conserved final phenylalanine or tryptophan is absent from the CDR3, which likely points to a read error. This sequence joins TRBV7-9 and TRBJ2-7; D gene ambiguous. Germline V lookup: CDR1 SEHNR, CDR2 FQNEAQ (reference sequence). This CDR3 has 16 residues. Trimming took off 4 bases at V and 0 bases at J, with 16 bases between the two ends. CDR3 coding DNA: TGTGCCAGCAGCTACCCCAAGGACGGCAGCTCCTACGAGCAGTACTTA. It codes for CASSYPKDGSSYEQYL.

This clonotype was counted only a few times. The chain links TRBV4-2 to TRBJ1-4, with D possibly matching TRBD1 (6 bases). The CDR3 runs to 16 residues. V shed 4 bases and J shed 8 bases, with 20 bases lying between them. The germline V gene encodes CDR1 LGHNA and CDR2 YNFKEQ. In nucleotides, the CDR3 is TGTGCCAGCAGCCGGAAACAGGGAAATATACGGGAAAAACTGTTTTTT. Its translation: CASSRKQGNIREKLFF.

This clonotype was seen many times. The chain recombines TRBV5-4 with TRBJ1-2; no definite D call. This CDR3 has 11 amino acids. Germline loops: CDR1 SGHNT, CDR2 YYREEE (reference sequence). Trimming removed 5 bases at V and 0 bases at J, with 2 bases between. Here the CDR3 DNA reads TGTGCCAGCAGGGCTAACTATGGCTACACCTTC. The encoded protein is CASRANYGYTF.

This clonotype was seen ten or more times. The gene calls are TRBV2 and TRBJ2-3; D call uncertain. The CDR3 consists of 12 residues. Germline V gene sequence: CDR1 SNHLY, CDR2 FYNNEI. V lost 9 bases, J lost 5 bases, and 12 bases lay in between. CDR3 in amino acids: CARHESGDTQYF. For the CDR3, the DNA is TGTGCCAGGCATGAATCTGGAGATACGCAGTATTTT.

Many counts were recorded for this clonotype. This chain joins TRBV6-5 and TRBJ1-1, with D possibly matching TRBD1 (5 bases). Per germline, CDR1 MNHEY and CDR2 SVGAGI. V lost 2 bases and J lost 5, with 21 bases in between. The CDR3 extends over 17 amino acids. In DNA, the CDR3 is TGTGCCAGCAGTTACGGGGGGAGGTATGTGCTGAGTACTGAAGCTTTCTTT. Protein sequence: CASSYGGRYVLSTEAFF.

This clonotype was counted only a few times. This chain connects TRBV6-1 to TRBJ1-1; D unresolved. CDR1 is MNHNS, CDR2 SASEGT, per germline. The CDR3 is 9 residues long. Trimming removed 8 bases at V and 10 bases at J, with 8 bases between. The DNA of the CDR3 is TGTGCCAGCGGCCACGGAGCTTTCTTT. This codes for CASGHGAFF.

CDR3 in amino acids: CATLQGISGNTIYF. CDR3 nucleotides: TGTGCCACCCTACAGGGAATCTCTGGAAACACCATATATTTT. The rearrangement uses TRBV10-3 and TRBJ1-3; D might be TRBD1 (6 bases). V lost 10 bases and J lost 0, with 13 bases in between. The CDR3 runs 14 residues. Germline values: CDR1 ENHRY, CDR2 SYGVKD.

V usage is TRBV27 and J usage is TRBJ2-7; 8 bases are a match to TRBD2. Unmatched junction bases numbered 10, after V lost 4 bases and J lost 2 bases. The CDR3 is made up of 16 amino acids. CDR1 is MNHEY, CDR2 SMNVEV, per germline (reference sequence). CDR3 protein: CASSWAGGGLTYEQYF. CDR3 DNA: TGTGCCAGCAGTTGGGCCGGGGGGGGGCTAACCTACGAGCAGTACTTC.

The V gene is TRBV4-1, the J gene TRBJ1-2; perhaps TRBD1 as D (5 bases). The CDR3 is 14 residues long. Per germline, CDR1 MGHRA and CDR2 YSYEKL. The V gene lost 0 bases and the J gene lost 9 bases, with 14 bases spanning the gap. The CDR3 loop is CASSQEAGAGSYTF. The DNA of the CDR3 is TGCGCCAGCAGCCAAGAGGCCGGGGCCGGGAGCTACACCTTC.

Ten or more counts support this clonotype. The chain uses TRBV7-6 and TRBJ2-3; no reliable D call. This CDR3 comprises 17 residues. Trimming took off 2 bases at V and 3 bases at J, with 18 bases between the two ends. The germline CDR1 and CDR2 sequences are SGHVS and FNYEAQ. The CDR3 DNA sequence: TGTGCCAGCAGCTTATCGGGCGGTGTGGCTCCGACAGATACGCAGTATTTT. As protein: CASSLSGGVAPTDTQYF.

There are many counts of this clonotype. The rearrangement uses TRBV7-9 and TRBJ2-1; 9 bases are shared with TRBD2. The CDR3 is made up of 16 amino acids. Germline assignment: CDR1 SEHNR and CDR2 FQNEAQ (reference sequence). With V trimmed by 2 bases and J by 7 bases, 9 bases remained unmatched. The CDR3 sequence: CASSLIGGRGRNEQFF. CDR3 nucleotide sequence: TGTGCCAGCAGCTTAATTGGCGGGAGGGGGAGAAATGAGCAGTTCTTC.

This clonotype was seen more than once but under ten times. The chain couples TRBV5-1 to TRBJ1-1, with D unclear. In germline, CDR1 is SGHRS, CDR2 YFSETQ. The CDR3 has 13 amino acids. V was cut by 0 bases and J by 4 bases, with 7 bases left in between. The CDR3 DNA is TGCGCCAGCAGCTTGGGGTTTATCACTGAAGCTTTCTTT. As protein: CASSLGFITEAFF. The full variable domain, completed using reference TRBV5-1 and TRBJ1-1, is KAGVTQTPRYLIKTRGQQVTLSCSPISGHRSVSWYQQTPGQGLQFLFEYFSETQRNKGNFPGRFSGRQFSNSRSEMNVSTLELGDSALYLCASSLGFITEAFFGQGTRLTVV.

This clonotype was counted at least ten times. The V and J genes are TRBV27 and TRBJ2-1; 11 bases align to TRBD2. Germline loops: CDR1 MNHEY, CDR2 SMNVEV (reference sequence). The trim removed 3 bases at V and 4 bases at J, leaving 5 bases unmatched. The CDR3 is 16 amino acids. The CDR3 region is CASSFSGGDLYNEQFF. In DNA, the CDR3 is TGTGCCAGCAGTTTTAGCGGGGGGGACCTTTACAATGAGCAGTTCTTC.

This clonotype was counted a few times. This chain links TRBV2 with TRBJ2-7, with D hard to call. Trimming shortened V by 6 bases and J by 0 bases, and 12 bases separated the two germline ends. This CDR3 comprises 14 residues. CDR1 and CDR2 from the germline V gene are SNHLY and FYNNEI. The DNA of the CDR3 is TGTGCCAGCAGCATGGTTGGGATCTCCTACGAGCAGTACTTC. Translated: CASSMVGISYEQYF. The variable domain in full, with the rest retrieved from reference TRBV2 and TRBJ2-7, is EPEVTQTPSHQVTQMGQEVILRCVPISNHLYFYWYRQILGQKVEFLVSFYNNEISEKSEIFDDQFSVERPDGSNFTLKIRSTKLEDSAMYFCASSMVGISYEQYFGPGTRLTVT.

This clonotype was detected ten times or more. This chain connects TRBV19 to TRBJ2-6; 11 nucleotides align to TRBD2. Germline trimming cut 4 bases from V and 0 bases from J; bases unmatched to any gene: 8. The CDR3 extends over 19 amino acids. Germline lookup yields CDR1 LNHDA and CDR2 SQIVND (reference sequence). DNA of the CDR3: TGTGCCAGTAGTACCATATATAGCGGGAGGGCCTCTGGGGCCAACGTCCTGACTTTC. Protein product: CASSTIYSGRASGANVLTF.

Turning to this clonotype: This may arise from a read error, as a much more abundant clone is one base away. This chain joins TRBV7-4 and TRBJ1-1; D not certain. The CDR3 is 12 residues long. Germline lookup yields CDR1 SGHVT and CDR2 SQSDAQ. The CDR3 loop is CASSLVVIEALF. CDR3 DNA: TGTGCCAGCAGCTTAGTGGTGATTGAAGCTTTATTT.

CDR3 in amino acids: CSARPTYQETQYF. CDR3 coding DNA: TGCAGTGCTAGACCGACATACCAAGAGACCCAGTACTTC. The rearrangement links TRBV20-1 to TRBJ2-5; D is unclear. Germline V gene lookup returns CDR1 DFQATT and CDR2 SNEGSKA (reference sequence). The CDR3 extends over 13 amino acids. Trimming removed 2 bases from V and 0 bases from J, with 7 bases in between.

This clonotype has only a few counts. The genes are TRBV12-3 or TRBV12-4 and TRBJ2-7, with 7 bases aligning to TRBD1. The CDR3 loop spans 18 amino acids. The V and J ends lost 1 base and 3 bases, in that order; junction bases with no gene match: 15. The CDR3 loop reads CASSLVVMLSGQHYEQYF. The CDR3 nucleotides read TGTGCCAGCAGTTTAGTAGTTATGTTATCGGGACAGCACTACGAGCAGTACTTC.

The rearrangement uses TRBV5-1 and TRBJ1-2, with D possibly TRBD1 on 5 matching bases. There are 13 residues in the CDR3. The germline V gene encodes CDR1 SGHRS and CDR2 YFSETQ. Trimming removed 0 bases from V and 14 bases from J, with 17 bases in between. CDR3 amino acids: CASSLAGDGAKTF. As DNA, the CDR3 is TGCGCCAGCAGCTTGGCCGGGGACGGAGCTAAGACCTTC.

This clonotype appeared many times. The rearrangement joins TRBV27 to TRBJ2-3; D tentatively reads TRBD1 or TRBD2 (5 bases each). V was clipped by 2 bases and J by 4 bases, with 16 bases between them. This CDR3 has 16 amino acids. Germline CDR1 MNHEY, CDR2 SMNVEV (reference sequence). CDR3 coding DNA: TGTGCCAGCAGTTTAATCCCCGGGGCTAGCCCAGATACGCAGTATTTT. Its translation: CASSLIPGASPDTQYF.